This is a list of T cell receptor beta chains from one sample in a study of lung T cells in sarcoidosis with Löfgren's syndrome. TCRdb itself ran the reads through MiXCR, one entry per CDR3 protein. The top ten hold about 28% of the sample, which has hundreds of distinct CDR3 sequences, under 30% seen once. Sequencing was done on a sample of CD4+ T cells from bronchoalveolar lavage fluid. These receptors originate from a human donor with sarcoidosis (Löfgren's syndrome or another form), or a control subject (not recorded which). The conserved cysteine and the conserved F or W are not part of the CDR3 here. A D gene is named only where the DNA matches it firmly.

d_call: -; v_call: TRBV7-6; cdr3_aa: ASSSRDLREQY
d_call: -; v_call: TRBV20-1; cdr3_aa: SAGKGTEAF
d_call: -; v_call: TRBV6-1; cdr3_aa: ASRPPTDNTEAF
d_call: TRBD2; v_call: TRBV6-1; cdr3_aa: ASSEEGLAGEEGEQF
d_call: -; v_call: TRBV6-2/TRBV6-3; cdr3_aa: ASSPPGRRENSPLH
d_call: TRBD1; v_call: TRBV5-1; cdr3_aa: ASSLNPGQGADTQY
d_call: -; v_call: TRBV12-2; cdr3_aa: ASRFSGTGKLKCNQPQH
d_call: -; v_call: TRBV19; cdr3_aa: ASSARVSQPQH
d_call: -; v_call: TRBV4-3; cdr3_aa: ASSQNQGTKNIQY
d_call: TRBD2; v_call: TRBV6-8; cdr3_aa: ARSLLAGAGGTDKKD
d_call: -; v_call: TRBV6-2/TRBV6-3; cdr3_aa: ASSYPPRRENQPQH
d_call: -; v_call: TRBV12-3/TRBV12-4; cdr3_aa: ASSGSEAYKQY
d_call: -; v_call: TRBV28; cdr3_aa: ASSFYLQETQY
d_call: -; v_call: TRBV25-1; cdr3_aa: ASISGRLTDTQY
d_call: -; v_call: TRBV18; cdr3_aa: ASSPRGIEEQF
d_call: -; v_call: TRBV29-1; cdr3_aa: SGRGTTDTQY
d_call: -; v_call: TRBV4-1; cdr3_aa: ASSQEGYEQF
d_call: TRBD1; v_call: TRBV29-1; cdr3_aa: SAGQGFYEQY
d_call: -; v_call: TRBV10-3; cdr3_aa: AISEWAGDGNEQF
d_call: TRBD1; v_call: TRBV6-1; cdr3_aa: ASSPERGPGQPQH
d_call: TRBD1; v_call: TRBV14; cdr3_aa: ASSQTGGQSAPQH
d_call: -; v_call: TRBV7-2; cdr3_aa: ASSQQVAANGKLF
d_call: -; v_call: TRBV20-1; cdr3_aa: NTSGSNEQF
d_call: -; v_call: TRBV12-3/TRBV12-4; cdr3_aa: ASSFSPGNTEAF
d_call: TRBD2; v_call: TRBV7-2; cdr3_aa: ASSSTSGRAGEQY
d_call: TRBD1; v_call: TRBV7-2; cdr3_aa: ASSLDNRGREQY
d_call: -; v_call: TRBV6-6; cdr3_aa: ASSYSGATLNTEAF
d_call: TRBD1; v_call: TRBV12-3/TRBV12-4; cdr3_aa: ASSLGLTGVEQY
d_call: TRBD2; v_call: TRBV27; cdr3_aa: ASSLRTSGHEQF
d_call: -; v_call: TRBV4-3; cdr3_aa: ASSQGRPTERTGELF
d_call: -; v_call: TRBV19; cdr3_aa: ASSIRQQETQY
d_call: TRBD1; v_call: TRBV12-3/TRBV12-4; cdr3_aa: ASSKDRGGSNQPQH
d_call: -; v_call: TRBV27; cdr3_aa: ASSYLRDSYNEQF
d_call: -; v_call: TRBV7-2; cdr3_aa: ASSLDNRNTEAF
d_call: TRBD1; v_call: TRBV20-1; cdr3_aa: SASRQGAYEQY
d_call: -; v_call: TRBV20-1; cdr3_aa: SARGGVNTEAF
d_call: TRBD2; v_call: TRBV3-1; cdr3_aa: ASSPQRGGLNEQF
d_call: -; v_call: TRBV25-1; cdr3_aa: ASTSGRPTDTQY
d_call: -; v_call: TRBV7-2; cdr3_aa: ASSLNEATTQY
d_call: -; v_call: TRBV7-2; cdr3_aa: ASSRTGKGSGELF
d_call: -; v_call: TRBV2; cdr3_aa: ASRGRTADTQY
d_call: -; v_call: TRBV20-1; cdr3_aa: SARVTGWGGTEAF
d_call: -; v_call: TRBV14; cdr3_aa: ASSRSYEQY
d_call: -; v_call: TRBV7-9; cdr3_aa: ASLDSGLFTEAF
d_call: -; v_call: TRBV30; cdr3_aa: AWTVRDHGELF
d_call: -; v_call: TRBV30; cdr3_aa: AWTVRDHLELF
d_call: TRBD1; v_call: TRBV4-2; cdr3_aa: ASSSRTGTEAF
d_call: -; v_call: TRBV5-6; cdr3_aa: ASSLYADQETQY
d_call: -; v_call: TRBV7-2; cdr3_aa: ASSYTPSYNSPLH
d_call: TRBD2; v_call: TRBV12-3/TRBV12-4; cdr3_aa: ASSLGGDASGRSTDTQY
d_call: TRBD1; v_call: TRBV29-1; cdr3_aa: SVEGTGGGGTEAF
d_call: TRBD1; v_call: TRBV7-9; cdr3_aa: ASSLRDRFEAF
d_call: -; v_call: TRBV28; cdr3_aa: ASSLTGSNRPQH
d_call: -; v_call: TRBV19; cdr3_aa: ASTEQEGIDEQF
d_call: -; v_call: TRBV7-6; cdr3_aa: ASSNDSTSRNTIY
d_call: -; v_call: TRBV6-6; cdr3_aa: ASSYSQNTEAF
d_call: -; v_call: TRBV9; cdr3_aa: ASSVTGNNEAF
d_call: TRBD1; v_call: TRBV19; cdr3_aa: ASSIMGQDNEQF
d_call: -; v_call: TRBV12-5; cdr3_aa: ASAMDRSTDTQY
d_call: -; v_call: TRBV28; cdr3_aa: ASSPPLVGSYNSPLH